The source of this T cell receptor beta chain is a study of vaccination and CD4 T cells after COVID-19. Trimming removed 6 bases at V and 2 bases at J, with 16 bases between. This CDR3 is 16 amino acids long. Germline V gene data show CDR1 as SGHAT and CDR2 as FQDESV (reference sequence). The treatment is: roughly 10-day PBMC culture with coronavirus spike peptide pools or control peptides (ViraFEST assay). A note on this clonotype: What it recognizes is unknown.

Sequenced with the Oncomine TCR Beta short-read assay was DNA taken from cultured CD4+ T cells. TCRdb independently ran MiXCR on the PCR reads; one entry per CDR3 protein. The repertoire holds around 12,000 distinct CDR3 sequences, with more than 45% as singletons. This chain links TRBV11-1 with TRBJ2-2; the D gene is possibly TRBD2 (6 bases). Sequencing was done on a sample of CD4+ T cells from blood, cultured in vitro. The sequence came from a human donor who had recovered from COVID-19. CDR3 sequence (DNA): TGTGCCAGCAGGGGACGATACGGGACTAACACCGGGGAGCTGTTTTTT. Protein: CASRGRYGTNTGELFF.